Detailed here is one T cell receptor (beta chain). The antigen is not known. The data derive from a study of cytomegalovirus exposure and HLA in healthy donors. It was with 60 Vbeta and 13 Jbeta primers that the PCR ran. The data were produced by immunoSEQ multiplex PCR, yet TCRdb's version contains in-frame clones alone and is incomplete. This table lists 100,000 to 150,000 clones. Notes on the study in general: Presence/absence analysis assumed near-uniform sequencing depth across donors.

This CDR3 spans 17 amino acids. The V segment lost 7 bases and the J segment 1 base; nucleotides outside the gene matches: 10. Germline assignment: CDR1 MDHEN and CDR2 SYDVKM. This TCR was recovered from a man between 40 and 49 years old in good health and CMV-seronegative. The specimen sequenced was PBMCs. This chain connects TRBV28 to TRBJ2-4, with 10 bases matching TRBD2. CDR3 protein: CASTPSGRAKAKNIQYF. CDR3 coding DNA: TGTGCCAGCACCCCAAGCGGGAGGGCCAAGGCCAAAAACATTCAGTACTTC. Combining the CDR3 with reference TRBV28 and TRBJ2-4 gives the whole variable domain DVKVTQSSRYLVKRTGEKVFLECVQDMDHENMFWYRQDPGLGLRLIYFSYDVKMKEKGDIPEGYSVSREKKERFSLILESASTNQTSMYLCASTPSGRAKAKNIQYFGAGTRLSVL.